A few counts support the clone carrying this T cell receptor beta chain. The antigen is not known. Of the isolated RNA, all was reverse transcribed, and so the sequenced material was expressed TCRB transcripts. About 3.7 million reads, on average, came from each naive, central memory and regulatory T cell sample. The protocol was immunoSEQ multiplex PCR, while the TCRdb copy is restricted to in-frame clones and leaves out a portion. The sample has hundreds of thousands of clones; roughly 12% are singletons. CDR1 LGHNA and CDR2 YSLEER come from the germline V gene. This CDR3 contains 14 residues. V was trimmed by 3 bases and J by 5 bases, leaving 11 bases between them. These data originate in a study of beta chain features in type 1 diabetes. Study information: Researchers looked at 85 million to 110 million sorted cells across all samples. Study conclusions and caveats: Moderate yet significant TCRB CDR3 shortening was seen in Type 1 diabetes patients in all four CD4+ subsets.

Specimen: naive CD4+ T cells from blood. This clonotype was obtained from a woman aged 18-29 years with type 1 diabetes. This rearrangement joins TRBV4-3 to TRBJ2-1; tentative D call: TRBD2 (6 bases). CDR3 in amino acids: CASSQARENNEQFF. CDR3 coding DNA: TGCGCCAGCAGCCAGGCACGGGAGAACAATGAGCAGTTCTTC.